This T cell receptor beta chain appears in the sequencing data of a study of identical twins. Study-level findings and limits: Out-of-frame alpha sequences common to twins exhibited an excess of low generation probability.

Each CDR3 protein gets one entry after TCRdb re-called the 5' RACE reads with MiXCR. This sample has under 400,000 distinct CDR3 sequences, with 9% to 10% found just once. In the case of this clonotype: Antigen: not known.

Germline V gives CDR1 MNHEY, CDR2 SMNVEV (reference sequence). Trimming cost V 0 bases and J 5 bases, with 8 bases left between them. The CDR3 consists of 13 residues. Sample: naive T cells sorted from blood. This chain connects TRBV27 to TRBJ2-7, with D tentatively TRBD2 (5 bases). This TCR was recovered from a woman between 45 and 60 years old in good health. The CDR3 sequence is CASSLSTGNEQYF. In DNA form, the CDR3 reads TGTGCCAGCAGTTTATCGACCGGGAACGAGCAGTACTTC.